This T cell receptor (beta chain) was found in a study of cytomegalovirus exposure and HLA in healthy donors. Germline V gene sequence: CDR1 MNHEY, CDR2 SMNVEV (reference sequence). With V trimmed by 1 base and J by 1 base, 9 bases remained unmatched. This CDR3 comprises 17 residues. Measured with immunoSEQ multiplex PCR; TCRdb has only the in-frame clones, and not every one. The data show approximately 280,000 clones, just over 85% seen once. The chain has TRBV27 and TRBJ1-1; 7 bases are a match to TRBD1. This receptor was taken from a young woman in good health and CMV-seronegative. The source material was PBMCs. CDR3 DNA sequence: TGTGCCAGCAGTTTATTTCCGGGACAGACGAAGAACACTGAAGCTTTCTTT. Translating gives CASSLFPGQTKNTEAFF.